These T cell receptor beta chains were read from a single sample in a study of radiotherapy plus CTLA-4 blockade in lung cancer. The method was immunoSEQ multiplex PCR; TCRdb's version includes in-frame clones alone and lacks a portion of them. The sample has 40,000 or so clones; about 77% are singletons. Sequenced here: peripheral blood, sampled from a patient treated with radiotherapy plus ipilimumab. The receptors were sampled from a human donor with non-small cell lung cancer who had stable disease on radiotherapy plus ipilimumab. Both conserved end residues are part of each CDR3. Each record gives: clone size, J gene, V gene, D gene, CDR3 DNA, CDR3 protein. D genes are given only for firm matches. Size values are once, few and many counts, or a class for expanded clones, and some rows have none.

- | TRBJ2-5 | TRBV2 | - | TGTGCCAGCAGTCCACAGGGTGGGGAGACCCAGTACTTC | CASSPQGGETQYF
- | TRBJ2-3 | TRBV5-1 | - | TGCGCCAGCAGCTTAGTCGGTGGACAGTGGACGGATACGCAGTATTTT | CASSLVGGQWTDTQYF
once | TRBJ1-2 | TRBV27 | - | TGTGCCAGCAGCCCTGGGGGGGCTTATGGCTACACCTTC | CASSPGGAYGYTF
few | TRBJ1-1 | TRBV10-3 | - | TGTGCCATCAGTGAAACAGGTCCCACTGAAGCTTTCTTT | CAISETGPTEAFF
- | TRBJ2-7 | TRBV9 | - | TGTGCCAGCAGCGTAGCCCCGGACACGACCTACGAGCAGTACTTC | CASSVAPDTTYEQYF
once | TRBJ1-2 | TRBV18 | - | TGTGCCAGCTCACCGGCAGGGGCCTATGGCTACACCTTC | CASSPAGAYGYTF
- | TRBJ2-1 | TRBV7-9 | TRBD1 | TGTGCCAGCAGCTCCAGACAGGGCAATGAGCAGTTCTTC | CASSSRQGNEQFF
- | TRBJ1-1 | TRBV7-2 | - | TGTGCCAGCAGCTACCGACACTCTCCGAACACTGAAGCTTTCTTT | CASSYRHSPNTEAFF
once | TRBJ2-1 | TRBV7-3 | TRBD2 | TGTGCCAGCAGTAAGTCTAGCGGGGAATACAATGAGCAGTTCTTC | CASSKSSGEYNEQFF
- | TRBJ1-2 | TRBV11-3 | - | TGTGCCAGCAAGCCCGGTGACAGTACGATTAACTATGGCTACACCTTC | CASKPGDSTINYGYTF
- | TRBJ1-5 | TRBV15 | - | TGTGCCACCAGCAGAGATAAGCTAAGGGGTCAGCCCCAGCATTTT | CATSRDKLRGQPQHF
- | TRBJ1-1 | TRBV5-1 | - | TGCGCCAGCAGCTCCGGACAAAACACTGAAGCTTTCTTT | CASSSGQNTEAFF
- | TRBJ2-1 | TRBV15 | - | TGTGCCACCAGCAGAGATCTGGAGGCCCATGAGCAGTTCTTC | CATSRDLEAHEQFF
- | TRBJ1-2 | TRBV20-1 | - | TGCAGTGCTAGATGGGGGGGAGGCTACACCTTC | CSARWGGGYTF
- | TRBJ1-4 | TRBV2 | - | TGTGCCAGCAGGGGGAGGTTGGGTAATGAAAAACTGTTTTTT | CASRGRLGNEKLFF
once | TRBJ1-2 | TRBV5-1 | - | TGTGCCAGCAGCCGTACAGGGATCGGCTATGGCTACACCTTC | CASSRTGIGYGYTF
- | TRBJ2-2 | TRBV4-1 | - | TGCGCCAGCAGCCAAGATCTAGCCGGCACCGGGGAGCTGTTTTTT | CASSQDLAGTGELFF
- | TRBJ1-1 | TRBV25-1 | - | TGTGCCAGCAGTGCGCGGAACACTGAAGCTTTCTTT | CASSARNTEAFF
once | TRBJ2-7 | TRBV15 | TRBD1 | TGTGCCACCAGAGGGGTCGCTAGGGGGCTCAACGAGCAGTACTTC | CATRGVARGLNEQYF
- | TRBJ1-2 | TRBV5-1 | TRBD1 | TGCGCCAGCAGCTTGCCGGGACAGGGAGGCGGCTACACCTTC | CASSLPGQGGGYTF
- | TRBJ1-6 | TRBV5-6 | - | TGTGCCAGCAGCTTGGTCCTCAGGGATAACCTCAATTCACCCCTCCACTTT | CASSLVLRDNLNSPLHF
- | TRBJ2-5 | TRBV29-1 | - | TGCAGCGTCAATATTGGCGAGACCCAGTACTTC | CSVNIGETQYF
- | TRBJ1-4 | TRBV2 | TRBD1 | TGTGCCAGCAGTCCCACCGGGACAGTTCCTAATGAAAAACTGTTTTTT | CASSPTGTVPNEKLFF
- | TRBJ2-3 | TRBV5-4 | TRBD1 | TGTGCCAGCAGCTCTGGGGGACAGACAGATACGCAGTATTTT | CASSSGGQTDTQYF
- | TRBJ1-2 | TRBV30 | - | TGTGCCTGCTCGGCAGGACAGCGAAACTATGGCTACACCTTC | CACSAGQRNYGYTF
- | TRBJ2-5 | TRBV5-1 | - | TGCGCCAGCAGACAGGGTTCTGGAGAGACCCAGTACTTC | CASRQGSGETQYF